A single sample gave rise to the 21 T cell receptor beta chains below, sequenced in a study of Graves' ophthalmopathy and Graves' hyperthyroidism. As the template, RNA transcripts were used to amplify TCR beta CDR3 regions. Following a first-round RT-PCR that used HTBI primers, a second-round multiplex PCR was carried out. TCRdb fed the multiplex PCR reads into MiXCR, producing one record per CDR3 protein. The table shows about 220,000 distinct CDR3 sequences, with roughly 21% occurring only once. The specimen sequenced was peripheral blood. The source is a woman between 45 and 60 years old with Graves' ophthalmopathy.

The chain employs TRBV5-1 and TRBJ2-7, with D maybe TRBD2 (6 bases). This CDR3 spans 14 amino acids. With 1 base removed from V and 7 bases from J, the gap between germline ends came to 15 bases. Germline V lookup: CDR1 SGHRS, CDR2 YFSETQ. In DNA form, the CDR3 reads TGCGCCAGCAGCTTGACTAGCTCCCCTTGGGAGCAGTACTTC. As protein: CASSLTSSPWEQYF.

V is TRBV6-5 and J is TRBJ1-1; D is possibly TRBD1 (5 bases). V was cut by 2 bases and J by 4 bases, with 8 bases left in between. The CDR3 loop spans 13 amino acids. CDR1 is MNHEY, CDR2 SVGAGI, per germline. CDR3 coding DNA: TGTGCCAGCAGTTACGATCAGGGCACTGAAGCTTTCTTT. It translates to CASSYDQGTEAFF.

The sample holds many counts of this clonotype. The chain joins TRBV19 to TRBJ2-5; 10 bases match TRBD2. V lost 3 bases to trimming and J lost 4 bases; unmatched junction nucleotides: 5. The germline gives CDR1 LNHDA, CDR2 SQIVND (reference sequence). The CDR3 extends over 15 amino acids. The CDR3 sequence: CASSISSGRSETQYF. CDR3 sequence (DNA): TGTGCCAGTAGTATTTCTAGCGGGAGATCAGAGACCCAGTACTTC.

The CDR3 loop is CASSYSRSSRNTGELFF. DNA for the CDR3: TGTGCCAGCAGTTACTCTCGGTCTAGCCGTAACACCGGGGAGCTGTTTTTT. The chain is built from TRBV6-2 or TRBV6-3 and TRBJ2-2; tentative D call: TRBD2 (5 bases). The V gene's germline CDR1 is MNHEY and CDR2 SVGEGT. The V end lost 0 bases, the J end lost 2 bases, and 13 bases lay between the germline ends. The CDR3 sequence is 17 residues long.

This clonotype has just a few counts. The chain links TRBV6-5 to TRBJ2-2; the match to TRBD1 covers 8 bases. The CDR3 spans 16 residues. The V gene's germline CDR1 is MNHEY and CDR2 SVGAGI. The trim removed 4 bases at V and 7 bases at J, leaving 11 bases unmatched. The CDR3 sequence: CASSSPTEGTGGELFF. Here the CDR3 DNA reads TGTGCCAGCAGTTCCCCGACGGAAGGGACAGGCGGGGAGCTGTTTTTT.

This clonotype was detected ten times or more. V and J are TRBV12-3 or TRBV12-4 and TRBJ1-2; D unclear. The CDR3 is 14 amino acids. V lost 2 bases and J 5 bases, leaving 12 bases between the germline ends. The CDR3 DNA is TGTGCCAGCAGTTTACTGCAGGCGCATTATGGCTACACCTTC. It yields the protein CASSLLQAHYGYTF.

V and J are TRBV5-1 and TRBJ1-3; D is unclear. The V end lost 5 bases, the J end lost 0 bases, and 12 bases lay between the germline ends. The CDR3 is 15 residues long. CDR1 is SGHRS, CDR2 YFSETQ, per germline. CDR3 residues: CASRFGEVSGNTIYF. CDR3 sequence (DNA): TGCGCCAGCAGGTTCGGGGAAGTCTCTGGAAACACCATATATTTT.

This clonotype has a count of ten or more. CDR3 loop: CAWSPGHGSETQYF. CDR3 in DNA: TGTGCCTGGTCCCCAGGGCACGGGTCCGAGACCCAGTACTTC. This sequence joins TRBV30 and TRBJ2-5, with a possible D match to TRBD1 (5 bases). This CDR3 contains 14 residues. Germline V gene sequence: CDR1 GTSNPN, CDR2 SVGIG (reference sequence). V was trimmed by 5 bases and J by 5 bases, leaving 18 bases between them.

This clonotype has ten or more counts. The CDR3 coding sequence is TGTGCCAGCAGTTACGTCGGCGGGACCCAGTACTTC. As protein: CASSYVGGTQYF. The chain couples TRBV6-2 or TRBV6-3 to TRBJ2-5; no clear D. With 2 bases removed from V and 7 bases from J, the gap between germline ends came to 8 bases. CDR1 and CDR2 from the germline V gene are MNHEY and SVGEGT. CDR3 size: 12 residues.

This clonotype was picked up many times. The chain couples TRBV28 to TRBJ2-2, with TRBD1 matching over 8 bases. With V trimmed by 1 base and J by 4 bases, 8 bases remained unmatched. This CDR3 is 17 amino acids long. In germline, CDR1 is MDHEN, CDR2 SYDVKM. The CDR3 loop is CASSLSGTGRGTGELFF. DNA for the CDR3: TGTGCCAGCAGTTTATCCGGGACAGGAAGGGGCACCGGGGAGCTGTTTTTT.

Ten or more counts support this clonotype. The chain links TRBV29-1 to TRBJ2-5; D remains ambiguous. In germline, CDR1 is SQVTM, CDR2 ANQGSEA. Trimming removed 2 bases from V and 5 bases from J, with 3 bases in between. This CDR3 has 10 amino acids. CDR3 residues: CSVERETQYF. In DNA, the CDR3 is TGCAGCGTTGAAAGGGAGACCCAGTACTTC.

This clonotype was counted between two and nine times. This chain links TRBV29-1 with TRBJ1-2, with D hard to call. CDR3 length equals 13 residues. The germline V and J ends were trimmed by 6 bases and 0 bases, with 11 bases remaining between them. Germline V gene data show CDR1 as SQVTM and CDR2 as ANQGSEA. Written as DNA, the CDR3 is TGCAGCGTCTCGGTCCCAGCTAACTATGGCTACACCTTC. Translation: CSVSVPANYGYTF.

This clonotype came up a few times. CDR3 protein: CASSFDGGHGETQYF. The CDR3 DNA reads as TGTGCCAGCAGTTTCGATGGCGGCCACGGAGAGACCCAGTACTTC. The V and J genes are TRBV12-3 or TRBV12-4 and TRBJ2-5, with D unclear. CDR3 length: 15 amino acids. Trimming removed 3 bases from V and 4 bases from J, with 15 bases in between.

This clonotype was seen ten or more times. The genes are TRBV7-9 and TRBJ2-7; a weak D match, TRBD1 (5 bases). Trimming took 4 bases from V and 4 from J, leaving 11 bases between them. CDR1 is SEHNR and CDR2 is FQNEAQ in the germline V gene (reference sequence). The CDR3 extends over 13 amino acids. CDR3 in DNA: TGTGCCAGCAGCTCCCAGGGTGGATACGAGCAGTACTTC. Translation gives CASSSQGGYEQYF.

This chain connects TRBV28 to TRBJ2-7; D is undetermined. V was clipped by 10 bases and J by 3 bases, with 13 bases between them. This CDR3 comprises 12 residues. Per the germline V gene, CDR1 is MDHEN and CDR2 is SYDVKM. This chain's CDR3 is CATATSFYEQYF. CDR3 bases: TGTGCCACAGCCACTTCGTTCTACGAGCAGTACTTC.

In this sample, this clonotype turned up many times. V is TRBV4-1 and J is TRBJ1-1; no reliable D call. CDR1 and CDR2 (germline): MGHRA, YSYEKL. The V end lost 0 bases, the J end lost 1 base, and 9 bases lay between the germline ends. The CDR3 consists of 15 residues. DNA for the CDR3: TGCGCCAGCAGCCAAGATTTGGGTGGGAACACTGAAGCTTTCTTT. Amino acids: CASSQDLGGNTEAFF.

This clonotype was counted ten times or more. The chain recombines TRBV10-2 with TRBJ1-2; the D is unclear. Trimming pared 5 bases from V and 3 bases from J, leaving 13 bases between. The CDR3 loop spans 14 amino acids. Germline CDR1 is WSHSY and CDR2 is SAAADI. CDR3 region: CASSKTREDYGYTF. Written as DNA, the CDR3 is TGCGCCAGCAGTAAAACCCGGGAAGACTATGGCTACACCTTC.

Regarding this clonotype: With a much larger clone just one base away, this may be a read error. The gene calls are TRBV20-1 and TRBJ2-7; 8 bases line up with TRBD2. The CDR3 is 18 amino acids. Germline-derived CDR1 and CDR2 are DFQATT and SNEGSKA (reference sequence). V was clipped by 6 bases and J by 0 bases; unmatched bases: 19. In DNA, the CDR3 is TGCAGTGCCCCGATTCGAGCGGGAGCTTCCTACTCCTCCTACGAGCAGTACTTC. Its translation: CSAPIRAGASYSSYEQYF.

This clonotype was detected ten times or more. The chain links TRBV11-2 to TRBJ2-5, with TRBD2 matching 10 bases. The CDR3 covers 18 residues. Losses at the gene ends were 7 bases for V and 1 base for J; bases not matched to a gene: 15. Per the germline V gene, CDR1 is SGHAT and CDR2 is FQNNGV. The CDR3 sequence is CASTGLYGLAARQETQYF. CDR3 bases: TGTGCCAGCACCGGCTTATATGGACTAGCGGCCCGCCAAGAGACCCAGTACTTC.

This clonotype turned up a few times. V gene TRBV7-8 combines with J gene TRBJ1-6; TRBD1 aligns across 9 bases. The CDR3 extends over 18 amino acids. Trimming at V came to 5 bases and at J to 0 bases, leaving 8 bases not matched to a gene. Germline V gene sequence: CDR1 SGHVS, CDR2 FQNEAQ. Written as DNA, the CDR3 is TGTGCCAGCAGCCACGACAGGGGGTATAGCTCCTATAATTCACCCCTCCACTTT. Translating gives CASSHDRGYSSYNSPLHF.

In its sample, this clonotype was seen many times. This chain links TRBV3-1 with TRBJ2-5, with unresolved D. Germline CDR1 reads LGHDT; CDR2 reads YNNKEL (reference sequence). V lost 0 bases and J 5 bases, leaving 13 bases between the germline ends. The CDR3 has 15 residues. The CDR3 bases are TGTGCCAGCAGCCAAGATGTCCTAGTGGAGGAGACCCAGTACTTC. It specifies CASSQDVLVEETQYF.